This T cell receptor (beta chain) was captured by sequencing in a study of control samples from healthy donors and cancer patients. V lost 0 bases to trimming and J lost 6 bases, with 17 bases between them. The CDR3 loop spans 16 amino acids. The germline V gene encodes CDR1 WNHNN and CDR2 SYGVQD (reference sequence). Using immunoSEQ multiplex PCR, the repertoire was profiled, and TCRdb retains in-frame clones only, with some absent. Of about 140,000 clones in the sample, roughly 92% were seen once. The chain employs TRBV10-1 and TRBJ2-5; possibly TRBD2 for D (6 bases). Material for sequencing was blood. The TCR sequence derives from a man between 40 and 49 years old in good health. In DNA form, the CDR3 reads TGCGCCAGCAGTGAGTCAGGAGGAGGGCTCGGACAGACCCAGTACTTC. Translating it yields CASSESGGGLGQTQYF.